Below, one T cell receptor beta chain is given with its context. Its target is unknown. Assay runs were performed at deep level. Every immunoSEQ plate was one replicate of a subset's evenly spread DNA. TCRdb's table, derived via immunoSEQ multiplex PCR, lists solely in-frame clones and lacks some. The table records some 2.1 million clones, about 94% of them present only once. These data come from a study of shared clonotypes between healthy human individuals. General observations from the study: A few donors shared about 4.8% of their naive CD4 clonotypes.

The CDR3 has 14 amino acids. Trimming took 8 bases from V and 3 from J, leaving 17 bases between them. The V gene's germline CDR1 is MNHEY and CDR2 SMNVEV (reference sequence). Terminally differentiated effector memory CD45RA+ cells were excluded by CCR7 positive selection of CD45RO-negative cells. The rearrangement uses TRBV27 and TRBJ2-7; D is perhaps TRBD2 (6 bases). The sequenced sample was naive CD8+ T cells from PBMCs. The receptor's source is a man younger than 35 in good health. Some clones in this sample may be carry-over from other donors' samples. CDR3 bases: TGTGCCAGCTCCTGGGCGCAGGGACTCTACGAGCAGTACTTC. Its translation: CASSWAQGLYEQYF.